This T cell receptor beta chain was obtained from a study of radiation and T cells in renal cell carcinoma. Across the study: Nephrectomy followed 15 Gy stereotactic body radiation by 4 weeks.

Libraries were prepared by immunoSEQ multiplex PCR; TCRdb keeps only in-frame clonotypes and omits some of them. The data show approximately 140,000 clones, 83% seen once. Study-wide results and caveats: Without pretreatment biopsies, baseline tumor clonotype presence was undetermined.

Stated time point: baseline pretreatment blood. Noted treatment: 15 Gy SBRT to primary tumor, nephrectomy 4 weeks later. Blood was sampled at baseline, 2 weeks and 4 weeks after SBRT. V was pared by 5 bases and J by 4 bases, with 17 bases between. Germline V lookup: CDR1 SEHNR, CDR2 FQNEAQ (reference sequence). The CDR3 consists of 15 residues. As concerns this clone: What it binds is not known.

Sequences were derived from blood, sampled from a patient whose treatment included radiotherapy and nephrectomy. The chain uses TRBV7-9 and TRBJ1-2, with D perhaps TRBD1 (5 bases). This TCR came from a woman between 50 and 59 years old with renal cell carcinoma. The CDR3 DNA sequence: TGTGCCAGCAGCCGCGGGACCGACCTATCCTATGGCTACACCTTC. Translation gives CASSRGTDLSYGYTF.